One and the same sample provided the 28 T cell receptor beta chains below, sequenced in a study of blood T cell repertoires in COVID-19. The repertoire was sequenced with immunoSEQ multiplex PCR; TCRdb's copy has only in-frame clones and lacks some. This table has a few hundred thousand clones, around 90% appearing once. Source material: peripheral blood. The origin of the receptors is a young man who had recovered from COVID-19.

As concerns this clone: Other DNA sequences in this specimen translate into the identical CDR3. The chain couples TRBV3-1 (or the pseudogene TRBV3-2) to TRBJ1-1; D perhaps matches TRBD1 (6 bases). Germline CDR1 LGHDT, CDR2 YNNKEL (reference sequence). The CDR3 is 12 residues long. Trimming shortened V by 2 bases and J by 8 bases, and 9 bases separated the two germline ends. CDR3 bases: TGTGCCAGCAGCCAACAGGGGATAGAAGCTTTCTTT. This codes for CASSQQGIEAFF.

This clone was counted once. Other DNA sequences of this sample code for an identical CDR3. V usage is TRBV6-5 and J usage is TRBJ1-1; tentatively, D is TRBD1 (5 bases). Between the trimmed V and J ends, which lost 6 bases and 0 bases, there was a span of 5 bases. The CDR3 sequence is 12 residues long. Germline V lookup: CDR1 MNHEY, CDR2 SVGAGI. The CDR3 nucleotides are TGTGCCAGCAGGACAGTGAACACTGAAGCTTTCTTT. Amino acid sequence: CASRTVNTEAFF.

The chain employs TRBV9 and TRBJ2-7; D unresolved. The CDR3 sequence is 14 residues long. Germline V gene lookup returns CDR1 SGDLS and CDR2 YYNGEE. Trimming cost V 0 bases and J 2 bases, with 9 bases left between them. The CDR3 bases are TGTGCCAGCAGCGTAGTTGATAGTCCCTACGAGCAGTACTTC. Protein: CASSVVDSPYEQYF. The full variable domain, completed using reference TRBV9 and TRBJ2-7, is DSGVTQTPKHLITATGQRVTLRCSPRSGDLSVYWYQQSLDQGLQFLIQYYNGEERAKGNILERFSAQQFPDLHSELNLSSLELGDSALYFCASSVVDSPYEQYFGPGTRLTVT.

The J gene is TRBJ2-1, the V gene TRBV13; 9 nucleotides agree with TRBD2. In germline, CDR1 is PRHDT, CDR2 FYEKMQ (reference sequence). The J segment lost 4 bases and the V segment lost 5 bases, leaving 9 bases of the junction unmatched. The CDR3 extends over 16 amino acids. CDR3 protein: CASSPTSSGDYNEQFF. As DNA, the CDR3 is TGTGCCAGCAGCCCAACCTCTAGCGGGGATTACAATGAGCAGTTCTTC.

In this sample, this clone turned up a few times. The chain links TRBV27 to TRBJ2-3, with D hard to call. The germline V gene has CDR1 MNHEY and CDR2 SMNVEV (reference sequence). The CDR3 consists of 13 residues. Trimming left V 4 bases short and J 0 bases short, with 5 bases between. The CDR3 sequence is CASSSLSTDTQYF. Written as DNA, the CDR3 is TGTGCCAGCAGTTCCTTAAGCACAGATACGCAGTATTTT.

This chain links TRBV3-1 (or the pseudogene TRBV3-2) with TRBJ1-5; no firm D call. From germline, CDR1 is LGHDT and CDR2 YNNKEL (reference sequence). The CDR3 totals 17 residues. V was cut by 3 bases and J by 0 bases, with 15 bases left in between. The CDR3 sequence: CASSHGRRDYSNQPQHF. Written as DNA, the CDR3 is TGTGCCAGCAGCCATGGAAGGAGGGATTATAGCAATCAGCCCCAGCATTTT.

V and J are TRBV5-7 and TRBJ1-1, with D perhaps TRBD1 (6 bases). TRBV5-7 is recorded as an ORF, its role being uncertain. The CDR3 loop spans 15 amino acids. Trimming removed 4 bases at V and 5 bases at J, with 18 bases between. The CDR3 sequence is CASSPYRVCPTEAFF. CDR3 coding DNA: TGTGCCAGCAGCCCCTACAGGGTTTGTCCGACTGAAGCTTTCTTT.

The chain combines TRBV4-3 with TRBJ1-2; TRBD1 agrees at 7 bases. The trim removed 3 bases at V and 5 bases at J, leaving 9 bases unmatched. Looked up from germline, CDR1 is LGHNA and CDR2 is YSLEER. The CDR3 length is 15 residues. The CDR3 region is CASSQAAGTEYGYTF. The CDR3 bases are TGCGCCAGCAGCCAGGCCGCCGGGACAGAGTATGGCTACACCTTC.

This clone has just a few counts. The chain links TRBV29-1 to TRBJ1-2; 8 bases map to TRBD1. Trimming cost V 6 bases and J 4 bases; bases outside gene matches: 4. This CDR3 has 12 residues. The germline V gene has CDR1 SQVTM and CDR2 ANQGSEA. The DNA for the CDR3 is TGCAGCGTCGGACAGGGTGGCTATGGCTACACCTTC. Protein product: CSVGQGGYGYTF.

This clone was counted between two and nine times. The chain couples TRBV3-1 (or the pseudogene TRBV3-2) to TRBJ1-2; D is uncertain. Germline CDR1 reads LGHDT; CDR2 reads YNNKEL (reference sequence). Trimming stripped 0 bases from V and 5 bases from J, with 10 bases between. The CDR3 has 14 residues. CDR3 sequence reads: CASSQDPGGYGYTF. Here the CDR3 DNA reads TGTGCCAGCAGCCAAGATCCTGGAGGATATGGCTACACCTTC.

The chain carries TRBV2 and TRBJ1-6; 7 bases line up with TRBD1. There are 13 residues in the CDR3. CDR1 and CDR2 (germline): SNHLY, FYNNEI. V lost 11 bases, J lost 9 bases, and 10 bases stayed unmatched. CDR3 in amino acids: CAVRTGVGSPLHF. The DNA of the CDR3 is TGTGCCGTCCGGACAGGAGTGGGTTCACCCCTCCACTTT. The full variable domain, rest sourced from reference TRBV2 and TRBJ1-6, is EPEVTQTPSHQVTQMGQEVILRCVPISNHLYFYWYRQILGQKVEFLVSFYNNEISEKSEIFDDQFSVERPDGSNFTLKIRSTKLEDSAMYFCAVRTGVGSPLHFGNGTRLTVT.

This chain uses TRBV7-9 with TRBJ2-2, with 9 bases matching TRBD1. J was trimmed by 4 bases and V by 5 bases; bases with no gene match: 5. The CDR3 length is 15 residues. Per germline, CDR1 SEHNR and CDR2 FQNEAQ (reference sequence). The CDR3 loop is CASSKGQGLTGELFF. The CDR3 DNA follows: TGTGCCAGCAGCAAGGGACAGGGCCTCACCGGGGAGCTGTTTTTT.

The CDR3 DNA is TGTGCCAGTAGTACACCAGAAAGTAGCGGGAGCACGTACGAGCAGTACTTC. It yields the protein CASSTPESSGSTYEQYF. The chain joins TRBV19 to TRBJ2-7, with 9 bases identical to TRBD2. The CDR3 totals 17 residues. Germline-derived CDR1 and CDR2 are LNHDA and SQIVND (reference sequence). J was trimmed by 4 bases and V by 4 bases; bases with no gene match: 14.

The V call is TRBV4-1, the J call TRBJ2-2; the match to TRBD2 covers 9 bases. Germline CDR1 reads MGHRA; CDR2 reads YSYEKL. The CDR3 covers 17 residues. V trimming: 0 bases; J trimming: 4 bases; junction bases outside the gene matches: 6. CDR3 sequence (DNA): TGCGCCAGCAGCCAAGATGTCGCGGGGGGGCCCACCGGGGAGCTGTTTTTT. This gives the protein CASSQDVAGGPTGELFF.

This clone was found a few times. J is TRBJ1-5 and V is TRBV6-5, with no clear D. V was pared by 8 bases and J by 6 bases, with 8 bases between. CDR1 and CDR2 (germline): MNHEY, SVGAGI. The CDR3 has 11 amino acids. The CDR3 loop is CASGPFQPQHF. CDR3 bases: TGTGCCAGCGGGCCATTTCAGCCCCAGCATTTT.

This chain links TRBV6-5 with TRBJ2-1; D remains unclear. This CDR3 comprises 12 residues. Germline lookup yields CDR1 MNHEY and CDR2 SVGAGI. V was clipped by 7 bases and J by 4 bases, with 8 bases between them. CDR3 sequence reads: CASKATYNEQFF. CDR3 coding DNA: TGTGCCAGCAAAGCGACGTACAATGAGCAGTTCTTC.

V usage is TRBV10-3 and J usage is TRBJ2-1; TRBD2 matches 14 bases. CDR3 length equals 16 residues. Germline V gene sequence: CDR1 ENHRY, CDR2 SYGVKD. Trimming took 8 bases from V and 7 from J; bases not matched to a gene: 10. CDR3 amino acids: CAIGGTSGRSGNEQFF. The CDR3 DNA sequence: TGTGCCATCGGGGGGACTAGCGGGAGATCGGGGAATGAGCAGTTCTTC.

The chain links TRBV19 to TRBJ1-1, with 8 bases fitting TRBD1. The CDR3 is made up of 15 amino acids. Germline trimming cut 6 bases from V and 5 bases from J; bases unmatched to any gene: 11. Germline CDR1 and CDR2: LNHDA and SQIVND (reference sequence). CDR3 protein: CASRDQGAQGTEAFF. Here the CDR3 DNA reads TGTGCCAGTAGAGACCAGGGGGCGCAGGGAACTGAAGCTTTCTTT.

The chain couples TRBV7-2 to TRBJ1-2; D uncertain. The CDR3 runs 15 residues. In germline, CDR1 is SGHTA, CDR2 FQGNSA. Trimming left V 2 bases short and J 2 bases short, with 12 bases between. This CDR3 is CASSLISSGNYGYTF. CDR3 sequence (DNA): TGTGCCAGCAGCTTAATCTCGTCCGGGAACTATGGCTACACCTTC.

CDR3 sequence reads: CASSSRGGSYEQYF. The CDR3 DNA reads TGTGCCAGCAGTTCCCGGGGGGGTTCCTACGAGCAGTACTTC. This chain links TRBV6-6 with TRBJ2-7, with 8 bases that match TRBD2. Germline-derived CDR1 and CDR2 are MNHNY and SVGAGI (reference sequence). CDR3 length: 14 residues. Losses at the gene ends were 4 bases for V and 1 base for J; bases not matched to a gene: 3.

This chain uses TRBV27 with TRBJ2-7; D might be TRBD2 (6 bases). The CDR3 covers 15 residues. Trimming stripped 2 bases from V and 1 base from J, with 12 bases between. Germline values: CDR1 MNHEY, CDR2 SMNVEV (reference sequence). CDR3 DNA sequence: TGTGCCAGCAGTTTAGCAAGCGGGTTTTCCTACGAGCAGTACTTC. Its protein product is CASSLASGFSYEQYF.

This chain uses TRBV11-2 with TRBJ2-7; 7 bases align to TRBD1. The CDR3 consists of 13 residues. J was trimmed by 5 bases and V by 2 bases; bases with no gene match: 3. In germline, CDR1 is SGHAT, CDR2 FQNNGV. The CDR3 is CASSLRQGNEQYF. For the CDR3, the DNA is TGTGCCAGCAGCTTACGACAGGGAAACGAGCAGTACTTC. The variable domain in full, completed from reference TRBV11-2 and TRBJ2-7, reads EAGVAQSPRYKIIEKRQSVAFWCNPISGHATLYWYQQILGQGPKLLIQFQNNGVVDDSQLPKDRFSAERLKGVDSTLKIQPAKLEDSAVYLCASSLRQGNEQYFGPGTRLTVT.

This clone was seen once. The rearrangement links TRBV4-1 to TRBJ2-3; D call uncertain. This CDR3 contains 16 residues. Trimming took off 1 base at V and 0 bases at J, with 11 bases between the two ends. Germline V CDR1 and CDR2: MGHRA, YSYEKL. The CDR3 is CASSQGVRQSTDTQYF. CDR3 coding DNA: TGCGCCAGCAGCCAAGGGGTCAGGCAGAGCACAGATACGCAGTATTTT.

This clone has only one observation. The rearrangement joins TRBV6-5 to TRBJ1-4; D is uncertain. The CDR3 is 11 amino acids. Germline V gene data show CDR1 as MNHEY and CDR2 as SVGAGI. V lost 6 bases, J lost 5 bases, and 4 bases lay in between. The CDR3 reads CASSLNEKLFF. CDR3 DNA sequence: TGTGCCAGCAGCCTAAATGAAAAACTGTTTTTT.

The rearrangement joins TRBV10-1 to TRBJ2-1; 8 nucleotides line up with TRBD2. CDR3 length: 15 amino acids. The germline CDR1 and CDR2 sequences are WNHNN and SYGVQD (reference sequence). The J segment lost 2 bases and the V segment lost 3 bases, leaving 3 bases of the junction unmatched. The CDR3 bases are TGCGCCAGCAGTGAAACGGGAGGGCCCTACAATGAGCAGTTCTTC. This translates into CASSETGGPYNEQFF.

The chain uses TRBV1 and TRBJ1-1; the tabulated D call, TRBD1, remains unverified against the DNA. TRBV1 is flagged as a pseudogene. This CDR3 comprises 14 residues. This CDR3 reads CTSSQRTGAAEAFF. The CDR3 coding sequence is TGCACCAGCAGCCAGAGAACAGGGGCCGCTGAAGCTTTCTTT.

In its sample, this clone was seen once. The rearrangement links TRBV7-6 to TRBJ1-1; D not certain. The CDR3 is 13 amino acids. The germline gives CDR1 SGHVS, CDR2 FNYEAQ. V lost 5 bases and J lost 2, with 9 bases in between. The CDR3 spells CASSPNSNTEAFF. The CDR3 DNA reads as TGTGCCAGCAGCCCAAACAGTAACACTGAAGCTTTCTTT. Supplemented by reference TRBV7-6 and TRBJ1-1, the full variable domain reads GAGVSQSPRYKVTKRGQDVALRCDPISGHVSLYWYRQALGQGPEFLTYFNYEAQQDKSGLPNDRFSAERPEGSISTLTIQRTEQRDSAMYRCASSPNSNTEAFFGQGTRLTVV.

This chain uses TRBV28 with TRBJ1-2; 9 bases line up with TRBD1. Germline V gene sequence: CDR1 MDHEN, CDR2 SYDVKM. This CDR3 is 17 amino acids long. The trim removed 5 bases at V and 3 bases at J, leaving 13 bases unmatched. In nucleotides, the CDR3 is TGTGCCAGCAGTCCCGTTCTACAGGGGGCGCAATACTATGGCTACACCTTC. Its protein is CASSPVLQGAQYYGYTF.